This T cell receptor beta chain was captured in a study of shared clonotypes between healthy human individuals. CD8 cells classed as naive were CD45RO-negative and positively selected for CCR7, excluding terminally differentiated effector memory CD45RA+ cells. CDR3 length equals 13 residues. V was shortened by 3 bases and J by 0 bases, with 6 bases between the two germline ends. CDR1 and CDR2 (germline): SEHNR, FQNEAQ (reference sequence). In its sample, this clone was seen a few times. Other DNA sequences of this sample code for an identical CDR3. Here immunoSEQ multiplex PCR was the method, and the copy in TCRdb shows in-frame clones only, minus some. Of 500,000 to 700,000 clones detected, 85% to 95% appear once; the ten largest clones hold approximately 0.11%.

Sample: naive CD8+ T cells sorted from blood. The chain joins TRBV7-9 to TRBJ2-7; weak D call: TRBD2 (6 bases). This clonotype originated in a woman aged 25 to 39 in good health. This CDR3 reads CASSFGGSYEQYF. CDR3 nucleotide sequence: TGTGCCAGCAGCTTCGGGGGCTCCTACGAGCAGTACTTC.